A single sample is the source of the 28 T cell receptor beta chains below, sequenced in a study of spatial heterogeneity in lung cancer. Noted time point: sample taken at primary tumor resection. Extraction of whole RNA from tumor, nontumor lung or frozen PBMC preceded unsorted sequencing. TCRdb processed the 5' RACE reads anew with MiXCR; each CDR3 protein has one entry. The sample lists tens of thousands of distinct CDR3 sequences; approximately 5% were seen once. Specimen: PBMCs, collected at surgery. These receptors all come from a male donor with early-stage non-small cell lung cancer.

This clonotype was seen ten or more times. Here the CDR3 DNA reads TGCAGTGCTATGGACGGACAAAACTATGGCTACACCTTC. As protein: CSAMDGQNYGYTF. The V call is TRBV20-1, the J call TRBJ1-2; D possibly corresponds to TRBD1 (5 bases). The CDR3 contains 13 residues. V was cut by 4 bases and J by 2 bases, with 11 bases left in between. The germline gives CDR1 DFQATT, CDR2 SNEGSKA (reference sequence).

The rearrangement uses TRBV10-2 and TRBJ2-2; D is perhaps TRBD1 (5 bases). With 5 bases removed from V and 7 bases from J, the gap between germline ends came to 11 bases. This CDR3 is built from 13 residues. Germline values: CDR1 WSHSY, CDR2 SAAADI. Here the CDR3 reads CASSPLGVGELFF. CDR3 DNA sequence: TGCGCCAGCAGTCCCCTAGGGGTCGGGGAGCTGTTTTTT.

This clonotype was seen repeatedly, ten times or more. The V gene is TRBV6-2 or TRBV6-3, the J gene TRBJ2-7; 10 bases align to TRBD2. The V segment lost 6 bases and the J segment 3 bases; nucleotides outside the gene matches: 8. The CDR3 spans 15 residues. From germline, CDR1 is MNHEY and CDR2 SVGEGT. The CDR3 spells CASRRPGLANYEQYF. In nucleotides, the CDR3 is TGTGCCAGCAGAAGACCGGGACTAGCGAACTACGAGCAGTACTTC.

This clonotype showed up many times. As DNA, the CDR3 is TGTGCCAGCAGTGACGGAGGGCCGGGCACCGGGGAGCTGTTTTTT. Amino acids: CASSDGGPGTGELFF. The rearrangement uses TRBV25-1 and TRBJ2-2, with D tentatively TRBD2 (6 bases). The CDR3 totals 15 residues. V dropped 3 bases and J dropped 4 bases, with 12 bases sitting between them. Germline V CDR1 and CDR2: MGHDK, SYGVNS.

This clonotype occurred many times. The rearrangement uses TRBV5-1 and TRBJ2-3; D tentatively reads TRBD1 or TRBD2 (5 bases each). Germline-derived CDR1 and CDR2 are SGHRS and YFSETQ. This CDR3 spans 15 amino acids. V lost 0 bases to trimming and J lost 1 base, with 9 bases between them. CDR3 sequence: CASSLAGQRTDTQYF. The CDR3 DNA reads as TGCGCCAGCAGCTTGGCGGGGCAGCGCACAGATACGCAGTATTTT. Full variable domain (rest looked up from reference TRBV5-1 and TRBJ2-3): KAGVTQTPRYLIKTRGQQVTLSCSPISGHRSVSWYQQTPGQGLQFLFEYFSETQRNKGNFPGRFSGRQFSNSRSEMNVSTLELGDSALYLCASSLAGQRTDTQYFGPGTRLTVL.

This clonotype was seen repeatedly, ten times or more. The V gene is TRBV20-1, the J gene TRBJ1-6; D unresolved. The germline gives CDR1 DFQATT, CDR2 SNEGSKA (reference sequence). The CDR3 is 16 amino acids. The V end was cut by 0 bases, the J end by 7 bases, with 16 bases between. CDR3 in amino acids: CSARDGRRMENSPLHF. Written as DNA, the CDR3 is TGCAGTGCTAGAGACGGCAGAAGAATGGAAAATTCACCCCTCCACTTT.

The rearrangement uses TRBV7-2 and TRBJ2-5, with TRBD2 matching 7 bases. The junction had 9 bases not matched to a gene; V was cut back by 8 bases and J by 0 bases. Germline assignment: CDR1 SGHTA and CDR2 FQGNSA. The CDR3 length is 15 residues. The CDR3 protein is CASSQSGTDQETQYF. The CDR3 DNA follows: TGTGCCAGCTCGCAAAGCGGGACGGACCAAGAGACCCAGTACTTC.

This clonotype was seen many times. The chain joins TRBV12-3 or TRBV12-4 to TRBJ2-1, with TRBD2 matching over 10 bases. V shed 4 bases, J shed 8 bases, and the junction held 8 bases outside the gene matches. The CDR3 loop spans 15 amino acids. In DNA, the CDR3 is TGTGCCAGCAGTTCCCAAGCGGGAGGGCCGCATGAGCAGTTCTTC. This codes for CASSSQAGGPHEQFF.

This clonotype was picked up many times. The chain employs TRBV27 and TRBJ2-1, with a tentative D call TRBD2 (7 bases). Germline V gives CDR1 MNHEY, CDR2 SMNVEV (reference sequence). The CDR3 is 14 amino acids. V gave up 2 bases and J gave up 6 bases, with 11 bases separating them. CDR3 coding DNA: TGTGCCAGCAGTTTAGAGGGGGGGCCCAATGAGCAGTTCTTC. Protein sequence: CASSLEGGPNEQFF.

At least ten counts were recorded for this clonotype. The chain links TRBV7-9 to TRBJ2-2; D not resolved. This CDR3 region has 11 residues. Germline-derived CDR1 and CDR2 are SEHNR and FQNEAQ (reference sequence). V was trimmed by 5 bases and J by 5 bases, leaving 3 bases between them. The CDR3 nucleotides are TGTGCCAGCAGCCCAACCGGGGAGCTGTTTTTT. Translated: CASSPTGELFF. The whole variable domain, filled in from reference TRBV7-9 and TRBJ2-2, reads DTGVSQNPRHKITKRGQNVTFRCDPISEHNRLYWYRQTLGQGPEFLTYFQNEAQLEKSRLLSDRFSAERPKGSFSTLEIQRTEQGDSAMYLCASSPTGELFFGEGSRLTVL.

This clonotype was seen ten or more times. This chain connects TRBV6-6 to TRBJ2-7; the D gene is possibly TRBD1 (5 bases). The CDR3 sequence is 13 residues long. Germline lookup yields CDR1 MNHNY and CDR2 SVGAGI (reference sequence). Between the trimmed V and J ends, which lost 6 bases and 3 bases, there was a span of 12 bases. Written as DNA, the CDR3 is TGTGCCAGCAGCCTGACAGCGAACTACGAGCAGTACTTC. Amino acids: CASSLTANYEQYF.

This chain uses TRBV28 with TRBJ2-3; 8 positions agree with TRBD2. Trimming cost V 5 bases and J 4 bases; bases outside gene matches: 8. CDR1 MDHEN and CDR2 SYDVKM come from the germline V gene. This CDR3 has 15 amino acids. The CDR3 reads CASSTGGLDADTQYF. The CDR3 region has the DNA TGTGCCAGCAGTACGGGGGGACTAGATGCAGATACGCAGTATTTT.

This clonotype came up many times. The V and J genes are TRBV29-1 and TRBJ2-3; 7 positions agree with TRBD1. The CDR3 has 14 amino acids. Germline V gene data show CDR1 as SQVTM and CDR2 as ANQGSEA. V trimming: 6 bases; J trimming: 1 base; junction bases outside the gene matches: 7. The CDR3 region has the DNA TGCAGCGTCCGTCGACAGGGAGGCACAGATACGCAGTATTTT. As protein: CSVRRQGGTDTQYF.

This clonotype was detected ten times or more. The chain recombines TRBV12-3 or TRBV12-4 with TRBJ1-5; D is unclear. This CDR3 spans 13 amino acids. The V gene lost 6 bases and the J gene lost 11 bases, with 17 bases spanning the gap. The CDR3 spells CASSLRHSAAQHF. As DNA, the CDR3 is TGTGCCAGCAGCCTAAGACATTCAGCGGCCCAGCATTTT.

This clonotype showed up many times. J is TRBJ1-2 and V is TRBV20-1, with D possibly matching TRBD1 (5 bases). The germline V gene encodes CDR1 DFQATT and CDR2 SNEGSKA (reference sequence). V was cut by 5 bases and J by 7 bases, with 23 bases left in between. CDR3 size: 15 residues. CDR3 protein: CSAPAGAKELFGYTF. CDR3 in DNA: TGCAGTGCTCCCGCCGGGGCTAAGGAATTATTTGGCTACACCTTC.

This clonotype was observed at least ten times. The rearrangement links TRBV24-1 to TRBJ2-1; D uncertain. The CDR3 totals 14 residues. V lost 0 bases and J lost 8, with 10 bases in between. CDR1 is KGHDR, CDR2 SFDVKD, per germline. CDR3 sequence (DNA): TGTGCCACCAGTGATTTGGCCGGTCTAGATGAGCAGTTCTTC. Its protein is CATSDLAGLDEQFF.

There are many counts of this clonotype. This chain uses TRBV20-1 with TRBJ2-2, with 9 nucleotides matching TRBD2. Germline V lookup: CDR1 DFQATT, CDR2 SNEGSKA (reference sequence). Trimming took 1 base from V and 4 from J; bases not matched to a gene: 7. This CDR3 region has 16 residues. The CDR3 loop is CSARGSGGRATGELFF. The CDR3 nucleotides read TGCAGTGCTAGAGGTAGCGGCGGGAGGGCCACCGGGGAGCTGTTTTTT.

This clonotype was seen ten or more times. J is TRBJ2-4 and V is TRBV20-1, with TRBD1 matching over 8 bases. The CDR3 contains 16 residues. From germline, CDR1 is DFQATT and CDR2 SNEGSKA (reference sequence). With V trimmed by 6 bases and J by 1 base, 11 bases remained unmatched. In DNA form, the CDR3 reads TGCAGTGCAATCCGGGACAGGCTTGGGGCCAAAAACATTCAGTACTTC. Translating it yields CSAIRDRLGAKNIQYF.

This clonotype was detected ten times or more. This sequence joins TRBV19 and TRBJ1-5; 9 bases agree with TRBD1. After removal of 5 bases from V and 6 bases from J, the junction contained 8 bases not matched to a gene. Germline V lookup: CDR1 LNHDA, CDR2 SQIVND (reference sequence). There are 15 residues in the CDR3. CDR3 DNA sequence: TGTGCCAGTAGTTCCCGGACAGGGGCTACTCAGCCCCAGCATTTT. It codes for CASSSRTGATQPQHF.

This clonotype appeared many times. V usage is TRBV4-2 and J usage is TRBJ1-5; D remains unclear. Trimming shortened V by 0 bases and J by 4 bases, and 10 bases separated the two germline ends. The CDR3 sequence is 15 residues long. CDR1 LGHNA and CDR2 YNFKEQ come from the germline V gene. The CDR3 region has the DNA TGTGCCAGCAGCCAAGATGGAGGATTGAATCAGCCCCAGCATTTT. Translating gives CASSQDGGLNQPQHF.

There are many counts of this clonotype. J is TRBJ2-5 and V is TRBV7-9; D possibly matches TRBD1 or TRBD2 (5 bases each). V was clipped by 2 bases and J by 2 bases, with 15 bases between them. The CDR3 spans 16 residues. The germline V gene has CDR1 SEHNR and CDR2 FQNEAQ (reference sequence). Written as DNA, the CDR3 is TGTGCCAGCAGCTTACTGGATTGGGGGAGTCAAGAGACCCAGTACTTC. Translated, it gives CASSLLDWGSQETQYF.

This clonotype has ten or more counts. This chain's CDR3 is CASSSKLVSNEQFF. The DNA for the CDR3 is TGTGCCAGCAGCTCCAAACTAGTATCCAATGAGCAGTTCTTC. The chain combines TRBV7-3 with TRBJ2-1; D is possibly TRBD2 (5 bases). Germline V gene sequence: CDR1 SGHTA, CDR2 FQGTGA. The CDR3 sequence is 14 residues long. Deletions cut 4 bases from V and 6 bases from J, with 13 bases between.

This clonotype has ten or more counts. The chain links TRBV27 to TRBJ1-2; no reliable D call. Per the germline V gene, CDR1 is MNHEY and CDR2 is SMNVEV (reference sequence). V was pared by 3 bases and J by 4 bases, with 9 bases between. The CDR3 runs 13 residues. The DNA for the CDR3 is TGTGCCAGCAGTTTCCGGAGTAGCTATGGCTACACCTTC. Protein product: CASSFRSSYGYTF.

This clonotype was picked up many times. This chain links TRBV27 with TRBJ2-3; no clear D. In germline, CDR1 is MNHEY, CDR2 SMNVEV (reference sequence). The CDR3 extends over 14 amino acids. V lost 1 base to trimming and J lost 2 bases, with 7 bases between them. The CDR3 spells CASSLLGYTDTQYF. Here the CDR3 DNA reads TGTGCCAGCAGTTTATTGGGATACACAGATACGCAGTATTTT.

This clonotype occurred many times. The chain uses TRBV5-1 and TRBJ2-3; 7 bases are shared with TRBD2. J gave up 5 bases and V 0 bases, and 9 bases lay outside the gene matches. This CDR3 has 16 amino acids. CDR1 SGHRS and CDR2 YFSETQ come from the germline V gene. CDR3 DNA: TGCGCCAGCAGCTTGGACACGGCGGGAGCGGGAGATACGCAGTATTTT. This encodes CASSLDTAGAGDTQYF.

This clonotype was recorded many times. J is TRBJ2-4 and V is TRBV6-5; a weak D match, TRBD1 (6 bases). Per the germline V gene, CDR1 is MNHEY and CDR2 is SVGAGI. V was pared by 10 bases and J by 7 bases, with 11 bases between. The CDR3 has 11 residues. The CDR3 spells CATARGNIQYF. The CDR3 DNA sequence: TGTGCCACCGCGAGGGGGAACATTCAGTACTTC.

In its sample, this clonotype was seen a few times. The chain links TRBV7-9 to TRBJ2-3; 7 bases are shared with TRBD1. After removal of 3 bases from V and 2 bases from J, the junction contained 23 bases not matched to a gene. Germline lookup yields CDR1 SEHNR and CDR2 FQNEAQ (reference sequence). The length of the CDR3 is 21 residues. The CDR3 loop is CASSFSVWKARQGRHTDTQYF. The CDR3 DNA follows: TGTGCCAGCAGCTTCAGTGTGTGGAAGGCCCGACAGGGTCGACACACAGATACGCAGTATTTT.

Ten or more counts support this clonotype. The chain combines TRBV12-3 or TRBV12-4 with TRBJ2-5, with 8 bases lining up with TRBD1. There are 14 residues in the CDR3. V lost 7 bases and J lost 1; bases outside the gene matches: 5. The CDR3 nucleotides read TGTGCCAGCATCGAGGACAGGGCCCAAGAGACCCAGTACTTC. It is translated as CASIEDRAQETQYF.